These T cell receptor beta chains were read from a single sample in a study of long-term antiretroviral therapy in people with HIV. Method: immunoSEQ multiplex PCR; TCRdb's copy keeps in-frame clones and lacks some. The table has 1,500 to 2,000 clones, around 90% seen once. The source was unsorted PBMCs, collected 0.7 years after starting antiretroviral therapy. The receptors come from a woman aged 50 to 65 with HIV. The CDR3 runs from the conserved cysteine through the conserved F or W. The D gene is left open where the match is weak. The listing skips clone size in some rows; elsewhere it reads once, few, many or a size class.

DNA: TGTGCCAGCAGCCTCGACAGGGAGGGTGTAAAACTGTTTTTT
CDR3: CASSLDREGVKLFF
D: TRBD1
J: TRBJ1-4
V: TRBV28
size: -

DNA: TGTGCCATCCATACGGGGAGCTCCTATAATTCACCCCTCCACTTT
CDR3: CAIHTGSSYNSPLHF
D: -
J: TRBJ1-6
V: TRBV21-1
size: -

DNA: TGTGCCAGCAGCTTAAACAGGGGCGAGACAGATACGCAGTATTTT
CDR3: CASSLNRGETDTQYF
D: TRBD1
J: TRBJ2-3
V: TRBV7-3
size: few

DNA: TGTGCCAGTAGTATAGATCCTTCGGAACAAGAGACCCAGTACTTC
CDR3: CASSIDPSEQETQYF
D: -
J: TRBJ2-5
V: TRBV19
size: -

DNA: TGTGCCAGCAGTTTACTAGCGTCCCAAGAGACCCAGTACTTC
CDR3: CASSLLASQETQYF
D: TRBD2
J: TRBJ2-5
V: TRBV2
size: few

DNA: TGTGCCAGCAGCGTAGGCTGGGGGCAGGGGGAGACCCAGTACTTC
CDR3: CASSVGWGQGETQYF
D: -
J: TRBJ2-5
V: TRBV9
size: -

DNA: TGTGCCAGCAGCGTAGCCACAGGGGGCATCTATGGCTACACCTTC
CDR3: CASSVATGGIYGYTF
D: TRBD1
J: TRBJ1-2
V: TRBV9
size: -

DNA: TGCAGCGTTGGAGGGAATTCCAATCAGCCCCAGCATTTT
CDR3: CSVGGNSNQPQHF
D: -
J: TRBJ1-5
V: TRBV29-1
size: -

DNA: TGTGCCAGCAGCTTAATGAACTCCTACAATGAGCAGTTCTTC
CDR3: CASSLMNSYNEQFF
D: -
J: TRBJ2-1
V: TRBV7-2
size: -

DNA: TGCGCCAGCAGCTTGGAGTTAGGAGCGGGCCCCAGTGAGCAGTTCTTC
CDR3: CASSLELGAGPSEQFF
D: -
J: TRBJ2-1
V: TRBV5-1
size: -

DNA: TGTGCCAGCAGTGGGTCGACGGAAGAAGCTTTCTTT
CDR3: CASSGSTEEAFF
D: -
J: TRBJ1-1
V: TRBV2
size: -

DNA: TGTGCCAGCAGCGCGAACAGGGGGCGCGCCTATGGCTACACCTTC
CDR3: CASSANRGRAYGYTF
D: TRBD1
J: TRBJ1-2
V: TRBV5-6
size: -

DNA: TGTGCCTGGAAGCGGGGGGGCTTCGGGGAGCTGTTTTTT
CDR3: CAWKRGGFGELFF
D: TRBD2
J: TRBJ2-2
V: TRBV30
size: -

DNA: TGCGCCAGCAGCCAAGAGGTAGGGGGACTGCTCAATCAGCCCCAGCATTTT
CDR3: CASSQEVGGLLNQPQHF
D: -
J: TRBJ1-5
V: TRBV4-3
size: -

DNA: TGCAGCGTCTCCCGAGGGGGTGGAAACACCATATATTTT
CDR3: CSVSRGGGNTIYF
D: -
J: TRBJ1-3
V: TRBV29-1
size: -

DNA: TGTGCCAGCAGCCCTTTCCGACAGGGAGATGGCTACACCTTC
CDR3: CASSPFRQGDGYTF
D: TRBD1
J: TRBJ1-2
V: TRBV7-8
size: -

DNA: TGCGCCAGCAGCTTGGGTTTGGGACAAAGGAACACTGAAGCTTTCTTT
CDR3: CASSLGLGQRNTEAFF
D: -
J: TRBJ1-1
V: TRBV5-1
size: -

DNA: TGCGCCAGCAGCTTGGGGCCTTGGGACACCGGGGAGCTGTTTTTT
CDR3: CASSLGPWDTGELFF
D: -
J: TRBJ2-2
V: TRBV5-1
size: -

DNA: TGTGCCTGGAGCCTAGGAGGCGGGGCGGATACGCAGTATTTT
CDR3: CAWSLGGGADTQYF
D: -
J: TRBJ2-3
V: TRBV30
size: -

DNA: TGTGCCAGTATGGCTCTAGCCTCTTCGAATGGCTACACCTTC
CDR3: CASMALASSNGYTF
D: -
J: TRBJ1-2
V: TRBV19
size: once

DNA: TGTGCCAGCAGCTTAGCAGGAGGGGGAAAGTGGAATGAGCAGTTCTTC
CDR3: CASSLAGGGKWNEQFF
D: -
J: TRBJ2-1
V: TRBV7-2
size: -

DNA: TGCGCCAGCAGCCATCCGTCAACTAATGAAAAACTGTTTTTT
CDR3: CASSHPSTNEKLFF
D: -
J: TRBJ1-4
V: TRBV4-1
size: -